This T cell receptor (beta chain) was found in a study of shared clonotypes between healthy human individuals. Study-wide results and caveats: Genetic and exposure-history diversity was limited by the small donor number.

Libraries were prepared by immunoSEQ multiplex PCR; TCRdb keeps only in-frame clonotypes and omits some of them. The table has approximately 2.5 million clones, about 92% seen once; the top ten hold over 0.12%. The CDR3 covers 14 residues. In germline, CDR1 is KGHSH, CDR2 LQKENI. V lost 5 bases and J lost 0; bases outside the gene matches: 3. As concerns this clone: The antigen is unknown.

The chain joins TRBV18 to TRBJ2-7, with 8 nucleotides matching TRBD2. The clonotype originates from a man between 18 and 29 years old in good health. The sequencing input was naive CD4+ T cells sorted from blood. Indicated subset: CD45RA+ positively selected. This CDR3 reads CASSSGLASYEQYF. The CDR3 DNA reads TGTGCCAGCTCATCTGGACTAGCCTCCTACGAGCAGTACTTC.